This T cell receptor beta chain was captured in a study of shared clonotypes between healthy human individuals (TCRdb year 2020). With regard to the full study: The cohort comprised two women and three men aged 18 to 49 years. Blood TCR repertoires of roughly 5 healthy adults were deeply sequenced to estimate repertoire size and the extent of clonotype sharing between individuals. For each donor, CD4 naive and CD4 memory were each run on three plates, CD8 naive on two plates, and CD8 memory on one plate. To increase sequencing depth and limit assay-specific biases, TCR repertoire library preparation and sequencing were carried out by different laboratories using diverse techniques. Per donor, leukapheresis produced somewhere between about 0.94 and 8.9 billion PBMCs. Overall results and qualifications from the work: Incomplete sequencing was indicated by rarefaction of sorted-subset datasets, despite the large sequencing depth. Higher generation probabilities were observed for clonotypes shared by all four sorted-subset donors than for non-shared clonotypes. Larger estimated clonotype richness was generally found for naive subsets than for memory subsets. Pairwise subsampling indicated that sequencing depth was expected to affect the degree of clonotype sharing among donors. The genetic and exposure-history diversity represented was limited by the small number of donors. Across four donors, approximately 4.6% of naive CD4, roughly 3.5% of naive CD8, 2.3% of memory CD4, and 0.4% to 0.45% of memory CD8 clonotypes were shared. Sampling was restricted to blood, and TCR repertoires in tissues likely differ from the TCR repertoires found in blood.

About this clone itself: The antigen it binds to is not known. No much larger clone is present one base from it, and per-base qualities are unavailable.

The germline V gene specifies MNHEY as CDR1 and SVGAGI as CDR2. The CDR3 starts with the cysteine, ends with the phenylalanine, and has 14 residues. Only CDR3 DNA remains: 42 bases, in frame from the first base. V gives up 5 bases and J gives up 8 bases, and the segment between their germline ends measures 13 bases. The donors were healthy, HIV-negative adults who had no recently reported acute infections or vaccinations. Every donor was a Caucasian adult living in Nashville, Tennessee, USA. CD4+ T cells were enriched by magnetic negative selection, after which naive cells were positively selected on CD45RA and the negative fraction was taken as the memory subset. Blood was collected by leukapheresis, and PBMCs were isolated by Ficoll-Histopaque density gradient centrifugation and then cryopreserved in liquid nitrogen vapor phase. Purity and quantity of every magnetically sorted T cell population were checked by analytical flow cytometry. Genomic DNA was isolated from every sorted fraction and measured by UV absorbance on a Nanodrop 2000c.

Using the deep immunoSEQ assay, TCR CDR3 regions were amplified from genomic DNA by multiplex PCR. Genomic DNA extracted from each cell subset was distributed evenly over all wells of several immunoSEQ 96-well plates, and each plate served as one replicate. For sorted subsets, each replicate PCR was loaded with 200 ng genomic DNA, equivalent to 30,000 to 35,000 T cell genomes. The purified libraries were quantified using a Qubit 3.0 fluorometer, sized with a Bioanalyzer 2100, and then quantified again using the KAPA Library Quantification kit. Each immunoSEQ 96-well plate was sequenced on its own single-read 150-cycle Illumina NextSeq 550 flow cell. The study's own analysis went as follows. Because only junctional sequences without quality scores were contained in the immunoSEQ output, filtering matching that applied to full-length reads could not be performed. Sequences were annotated with PyIR, a Python wrapper for IgBLAST v1.9, and V/J genes and CDR3 were assigned using IMGT germline references. Any read was removed if the V/J assignment was weak (E-value above 1e-6), the CDR3 was missing, or the read contained stop codons, out-of-frame junctions, or ambiguous translated residues. V3J clonotypes were defined as sequences sharing an identical inferred V gene, J gene, and CDR3 amino acid sequence. To compute the percentage overlap between repertoires, the number of shared unique clonotypes was divided by the size of the smaller repertoire. RTK rarefaction, the Chao1 estimator, and Recon v2.1 estimates of unobserved clonotypes were used to assess repertoire richness. Generation probabilities were computed with OLGA for all TCRbeta clonotypes obtained by the gDNA method from several donors. TCRdb obtained this table from immuneACCESS and retained in-frame rearrangements with V and J assigned. These tables miss some clones; where compared with another copy, unresolved V genes account for less than half of the shortfall, and the remainder is unexplained. V, J and clone size were drawn from that table, and D and trimming were deduced from the DNA. This sample has roughly 2 million clones in its table, and 95% of those were observed once. The leading ten clones occupy more than 0.1% of the sample.

The sample consisted of naive CD4+ T cells sorted from blood. Reading the label with the study, this specimen's cell subset or site is: CD45RA+ positively selected. The clonotype originates from a man between 18 and 35 years old in good health. The sequence is built from TRBV6-5 and TRBJ1-6; confidence is insufficient to name the D gene. Read as DNA, the sequence is TGTGCCAGCAGTCTCTCGGGCCCCTATTCACCCCTCCACTTT. Translated, it gives CASSLSGPYSPLHF.